A selection of T cell receptor beta chains follows, all from one sample in a study of blood T cell repertoires in COVID-19. Using immunoSEQ multiplex PCR, the repertoire was profiled, and TCRdb retains in-frame clones only, with some absent. Of approximately 350,000 clones detected, roughly 86% appear once; the ten largest clones hold 6% to 8.5%. The sample consisted of peripheral blood. The origin of the receptors is a woman aged 70-85 years with COVID-19, enrolled during active disease. Each CDR3 is given without its conserved first and last residue. Fields, in order: V gene, D gene, J gene, clone size, CDR3 protein. The D gene is left open where the match is weak. Clone size is not always given. Where it is, it says once, few, many or a class for expanded clones.

TRBV30	.	TRBJ2-7	.	AWSVRQGVHEQY
TRBV4-1	TRBD2	TRBJ2-3	.	ASSQGTSGGPLDTQY
TRBV2	.	TRBJ2-5	.	ASRTDGQSFETQY
TRBV27	TRBD2	TRBJ2-1	few	ASRRGTSGSSYNEQF
TRBV6-6	.	TRBJ1-5	.	ASSYWDLHGNQPQH
TRBV20-1	.	TRBJ2-7	.	SASRGLSYEQY
TRBV29-1	.	TRBJ1-2	.	SVEDLETDSLYGYT
TRBV5-1	.	TRBJ2-3	.	ASSLDSVSTDTQY
TRBV6-5	TRBD1	TRBJ1-2	once	ASSSTGTAYGYT
TRBV5-6	.	TRBJ2-7	.	ASSPGQGITYEQY
TRBV27	.	TRBJ2-3	.	ASSLAGLTDTQY
TRBV9	TRBD2	TRBJ2-1	once	ASSGGTSGINEQF
TRBV27	.	TRBJ1-1	.	ATVEGLEAF
TRBV2	TRBD1	TRBJ2-2	.	ASIKGGLGELF
TRBV6-5	.	TRBJ1-1	.	ASSYSSGTGGTEAF
TRBV4-1	TRBD1	TRBJ1-5	.	ASSQPRQGSNQPQH
TRBV18	.	TRBJ1-5	.	ASSGQTDDQPQH
TRBV25-1	.	TRBJ1-3	.	ASRSSGNTIY
TRBV27	.	TRBJ1-2	few	ASSKNRDLLTDGYT
TRBV5-4	TRBD1	TRBJ1-1	.	ASSSGTGRNTEAF
TRBV6-6	TRBD2	TRBJ2-1	.	ASSWRTSGRDEQF
TRBV27	.	TRBJ2-1	.	ASSSLSPGGGNNEQF
TRBV29-1	.	TRBJ1-2	.	SVDLSGGYT
TRBV10-1	TRBD1	TRBJ1-1	.	ASSPDRDTEAF
TRBV30	TRBD1	TRBJ1-1	.	AWAPGQGNTEAF
TRBV2	TRBD1	TRBJ1-3	.	ASIDTGGRGNTIY
TRBV28	.	TRBJ1-1	.	AGRNRAYEAF
TRBV4-1	.	TRBJ1-5	.	ASSQEAVNQPQH
TRBV23-1	.	TRBJ1-1	.	ASIVRGPTDRAF
TRBV2	TRBD1	TRBJ1-4	.	ASKRQGGMTNEKLF
TRBV5-8	.	TRBJ1-2	.	ASSSIRGTRGYT
TRBV11-2	TRBD2	TRBJ2-5	.	ASSPDWGGQETQY